This TCR beta chain was identified in a study of blood T cell repertoires in COVID-19. Study information: Samples of COVID-19 (acute and convalescent) were obtained from the United States, Italy and Spain. T cells, B-cell-depleted T cells, or PBMCs provided the cDNA or gDNA that served as material.

The germline gives CDR1 PRHDT, CDR2 FYEKMQ (reference sequence). Trimming shortened V by 5 bases and J by 6 bases, and 20 bases separated the two germline ends. The CDR3 has 16 residues. As handled by the study authors: Nucleated cell counts were estimated from reference gene primer amplification. TCRdb's copy holds only in-frame clones and misses some; the assay was immunoSEQ multiplex PCR. That table is the source of V, J and clone size, and D and trimming were worked out from the DNA. The table records about 440,000 clones, 85% to 90% of them present only once. Sequencing was carried out using peripheral blood. The chain recombines TRBV13 with TRBJ2-1; possibly TRBD1 for D (5 bases). This TCR derives from a woman in her twenties or thirties with acute or convalescent COVID-19. The chain's CDR3 is CASSPYQGSAFNEQFF. CDR3 sequence (DNA): TGTGCCAGCAGCCCTTACCAGGGATCGGCTTTCAATGAGCAGTTCTTC.